This TCR beta chain is from a study of blood T cell repertoires in COVID-19. The assay was immunoSEQ multiplex PCR, and TCRdb's table has in-frame clones only and misses some. The sample carries approximately 90,000 clones, about 80% recorded once. Looked up from germline, CDR1 is MGHDK and CDR2 is SYGVNS. This CDR3 region has 13 residues. V was clipped by 6 bases and J by 2 bases, with 10 bases between them. The sample consisted of peripheral blood. The sequence derives from a woman aged 80 or older with acute or convalescent COVID-19. The V gene is TRBV25-1, the J gene TRBJ2-5, with D possibly matching TRBD2 (6 bases). The CDR3: CASSYSGQETQYF. For the CDR3, the DNA is TGTGCCAGCAGCTATAGCGGACAAGAGACCCAGTACTTC.